The T cell receptor (beta chain) under discussion was sequenced for a study of blood T cell repertoires in COVID-19. Study-level information: From the United States, Italy and Spain came samples of acute and convalescent COVID-19. PBMCs, B-cell-depleted T cells, or T cells were the source of the cDNA or gDNA that made up the material.

Germline loops: CDR1 SGHVS, CDR2 FQNEAQ. CDR3 length: 16 amino acids. Trimming at V came to 1 base and at J to 2 bases, leaving 4 bases not matched to a gene. Per the original data handling: Amplified reference gene primers provided the basis for estimating nucleated cell counts. Sequencing was performed with immunoSEQ multiplex PCR; in TCRdb, only in-frame clones are kept and a portion is missing. V, J and clone size are taken as reported in that table, and D and trimming were inferred from the DNA itself. The sample holds under 80,000 clones; about 80% are singletons and the top ten take roughly 12%.

The chain is built from TRBV7-8 and TRBJ1-3, with 8 bases identical to TRBD1. Sequencing was performed on peripheral blood. The sequence was obtained from a human donor in a cohort sampled during active COVID-19. Here the CDR3 DNA reads TGTGCCAGCAGCTTAGTCCTACAGGGGGCTGGAAACACCATATATTTT. As protein: CASSLVLQGAGNTIYF.